What follows describes a single T cell receptor beta chain. Its antigen is not yet known. No quality values exist for individual bases; no much larger clone is one base distant. The data belong to a study of shared clonotypes between healthy human individuals (dated by TCRdb to the early 2020s). Looking at the study overall: Two women and a few men aged 18 to 49 years were included in the cohort. For each donor, CD4 naive and CD4 memory were each given three plates, CD8 naive was given two plates, and CD8 memory was given one plate. Blood TCR repertoires of roughly 5 healthy adults were deeply sequenced to estimate repertoire size and the extent of clonotype sharing between individuals. Different laboratories and diverse techniques were used to prepare libraries and sequence TCR repertoires, to increase sequencing depth and limit assay-specific biases. Per donor, leukapheresis produced somewhere between about 0.85 and 10 billion PBMCs. Results and caveats for the whole study, not just this receptor: Across a handful of donors, roughly 5.4% of naive CD4, around 3.3% of naive CD8, approximately 2.5% of memory CD4, and roughly 0.41% of memory CD8 clonotypes were shared. Sampling was restricted to blood, and TCR repertoires in tissue are likely to differ from TCR repertoires in blood. Rarefaction of sorted-subset datasets indicated incomplete sequencing despite the large sequencing depth. Pairwise subsampling led to the expectation that sequencing depth would affect the degree of clonotype sharing among donors. Larger estimated clonotype richness was generally found for naive subsets than for memory subsets. The genetic and exposure-history diversity represented was limited by the small number of donors. Compared with non-shared clonotypes, clonotypes shared by all four sorted-subset donors had higher generation probabilities.

Looking up the germline V gene (reference sequence) yields CDR1 MNHEY and CDR2 SMNVEV. The V end gives up 5 bases and the J end 3 bases, leaving 7 bases in the junction not matched to a gene. Including the terminal cysteine and phenylalanine, the CDR3 comprises 15 residues. Only the CDR3 DNA stays, 45 bases, in frame from base 1. Using the deep immunoSEQ assay, multiplex PCR amplified TCR CDR3 regions from genomic DNA. Extracted genomic DNA from each cell subset was spread evenly across all wells of several immunoSEQ 96-well plates, with each plate serving as a replicate. Each replicate PCR for sorted subsets received around 0.2 ug genomic DNA, equal to about 30,000 T cell genomes. Purified libraries were measured with a Qubit 3.0 fluorometer, size-checked on a Bioanalyzer 2100, and measured again with the KAPA Library Quantification kit. Every immunoSEQ 96-well plate was sequenced on a separate single-read 150-cycle Illumina NextSeq 550 flow cell. As for how the authors treated the data: Because the immunoSEQ output included only junctional sequences and no quality scores, the filtering could not be the same as the filtering used for full-length reads. Sequences were annotated with PyIR, a Python wrapper for IgBLAST v1.9, using IMGT germline references to assign V/J genes and CDR3. Reads were removed for weak V/J assignments (E-value above 1e-6), missing CDR3, stop codons, out-of-frame junctions, or ambiguous translated residues. V3J clonotypes were defined by identical inferred V gene, J gene, and CDR3 amino acid sequence. To compute the percentage overlap between repertoires, the number of shared unique clonotypes was divided by the size of the smaller repertoire. Repertoire richness was assessed with RTK rarefaction, the Chao1 estimator, and Recon v2.1 estimates of unobserved clonotypes. Generation probabilities for all TCRbeta clonotypes obtained by the gDNA method from a handful of donors were computed using OLGA. What TCRdb holds here is the immuneACCESS table cut down to in-frame rearrangements. Part of the clones is not present; checked against another copy, under half of the missing clones reflect an unresolved V gene, and the others are unexplained. The DNA was the basis for D and trimming; V, J and clone size are from that table. For this sample there are about 2.3 million clones; 85% to 95% appear just once. The ten largest clones add up to 0.3% to 0.45% of the sample.

The donors were healthy, HIV-negative adults with no recently reported acute infections or vaccinations. All donors were Caucasian adults living in Nashville, Tennessee, USA. CD4+ T cells were enriched by magnetic negative selection, after which naive cells were positively selected on CD45RA and the negative fraction was taken as the memory subset. Blood was obtained by leukapheresis, after which PBMCs were separated by Ficoll-Histopaque density gradient centrifugation and cryopreserved in liquid nitrogen vapor phase. Analytical flow cytometry was used to check the purity and quantity of every magnetically sorted T cell population. From each sorted fraction, genomic DNA was isolated and quantified by UV absorbance on a Nanodrop 2000c.

The chain is assembled from TRBV27 and TRBJ2-7; 10 bases in between match TRBD1. The origin of this receptor is a man aged 18-30 years in good health. Some clones in this sample may be carry-over from other donors' samples. The sequencing sample was made of naive CD4+ T cells from PBMCs. The cell subset or site label here, explained by the study, means: CD45RA+ positively selected. CDR3 protein: CASSSRDRGIYEQYF. The DNA sequence follows: TGTGCCAGCAGTAGCCGGGACAGGGGCATCTACGAGCAGTACTTC.